One sample yielded the 12 T cell receptor beta chains listed below, sequenced in a study of blood T cells in healthy people across ages. With a J-beta primer mix and a sample-barcoded 5' primer, a second PCR ran about 7 to 11 cycles. TCRdb reprocessed the 5' RACE reads via MiXCR and lists one record per CDR3 protein. The table has about 670,000 distinct CDR3 sequences, about 50% seen once. The sample comprised blood. The receptors shown here come from a woman older than 75 in good health.

This rearrangement joins TRBV20-1 to TRBJ2-1, with D possibly TRBD2 on 7 matching bases. The CDR3 length is 15 residues. Germline assignment: CDR1 DFQATT and CDR2 SNEGSKA (reference sequence). Trimming took off 7 bases at V and 0 bases at J, with 16 bases between the two ends. The CDR3 reads CSGGGGGSSYNEQFF. The DNA for the CDR3 is TGCAGTGGAGGGGGGGGCGGAAGCTCCTACAATGAGCAGTTCTTC.

This clonotype was detected only once. The V gene is TRBV4-1, the J gene TRBJ2-7; 8 bases fit TRBD1. Trimming at V came to 0 bases and at J to 0 bases, leaving 19 bases not matched to a gene. Germline-derived CDR1 and CDR2 are MGHRA and YSYEKL. This CDR3 comprises 21 residues. CDR3 sequence: CASSQEANPGGGSIFSYEQYF. DNA for the CDR3: TGCGCCAGCAGCCAAGAAGCTAACCCAGGGGGCGGAAGTATTTTCTCCTACGAGCAGTACTTC.

The CDR3 region has the DNA TGCAGTGCTAGACAGGGAAGCACTGAAGCTTTCTTT. It translates to CSARQGSTEAFF. The chain joins TRBV20-1 to TRBJ1-1, with D perhaps matching TRBD1 (5 bases). V lost 2 bases and J 4 bases, leaving 8 bases between the germline ends. There are 12 residues in the CDR3. Germline CDR1 DFQATT, CDR2 SNEGSKA (reference sequence).

The count of this clonotype is one. V is TRBV12-3 or TRBV12-4 and J is TRBJ2-5, with 10 nucleotides matching TRBD2. After removal of 6 bases from V and 11 bases from J, the junction contained 15 bases not matched to a gene. The CDR3 runs to 15 residues. This CDR3 is CASRAGLAKHNEQYF. For the CDR3, the DNA is TGTGCCAGCAGGGCGGGACTAGCGAAACACAATGAGCAGTACTTC.

With respect to this clonotype: A single base separates this from a much larger clone, so it may be a read error. V usage is TRBV10-3 and J usage is TRBJ2-1, with a possible D match to TRBD2 (6 bases). The CDR3 contains 15 residues. Per germline, CDR1 ENHRY and CDR2 SYGVKD. V lost 2 bases and J lost 4, with 12 bases in between. CDR3 sequence: CAISEAGGTYNEQFF. CDR3 sequence (DNA): TGTGCCATCAGTGAGGCGGGCGGGACTTACAATGAGCAGTTCTTC.

The genes are TRBV30 and TRBJ2-3; 9 positions agree with TRBD1. The germline V gene has CDR1 GTSNPN and CDR2 SVGIG (reference sequence). The CDR3 is made up of 14 amino acids. After removal of 3 bases from V and 4 bases from J, the junction contained 5 bases not matched to a gene. As DNA, the CDR3 is TGTGCCTGGAGGAAACAGGGGGCCTCAGATACGCAGTATTTT. This translates into CAWRKQGASDTQYF. The entire variable domain, with the rest obtained from reference TRBV30 and TRBJ2-3, is as follows: SQTIHQWPATLVQPVGSPLSLECTVEGTSNPNLYWYRQAAGRGLQLLFYSVGIGQISSEVPQNLSASRPQDRQFILSSKKLLLSDSGFYLCAWRKQGASDTQYFGPGTRLTVL.

Turning to this clonotype: A much larger clone differs from this one at a single base, so this may be a read error. This rearrangement joins TRBV30 to TRBJ2-5; TRBD1 agrees at 7 bases. CDR1 is GTSNPN, CDR2 SVGIG, per germline (reference sequence). This CDR3 is 12 amino acids long. The CDR3 bases are TGTGCCGGGAGTAAGACAGGGCGAGAGCAGTACTTC. Translation gives CAGSKTGREQYF.

This clonotype is a singleton in its sample. A single base separates this from a much larger clone, so it may be a read error. The rearrangement uses TRBV4-2 and TRBJ2-2; 10 bases are a match to TRBD2. Germline loops: CDR1 LGHNA, CDR2 YNFKEQ. The CDR3 is 16 amino acids. V lost 1 base and J lost 7; bases outside the gene matches: 6. CDR3 in amino acids: CASSQGLAGDIGELFF. As DNA, the CDR3 is TGTGCCAGCAGCCAAGGCCTAGCGGGAGACATCGGGGAGCTGTTTTTT.

This clonotype was observed a handful of times. V and J are TRBV20-1 and TRBJ1-1; tentatively, D is TRBD1 (5 bases). CDR3 length equals 14 residues. In germline, CDR1 is DFQATT, CDR2 SNEGSKA (reference sequence). V was cut by 8 bases and J by 10 bases, with 26 bases left in between. The CDR3 reads CSTYLDGANKGAFF. The CDR3, as DNA: TGCAGTACCTACCTCGATGGGGCGAACAAGGGAGCTTTCTTT.

The sample holds many counts of this clonotype. The genes are TRBV7-2 and TRBJ1-4, with D uncertain. The CDR3 has 14 amino acids. Trimming cost V 5 bases and J 0 bases, with 7 bases left between them. The germline CDR1 and CDR2 sequences are SGHTA and FQGNSA. CDR3 region: CASSGATTNEKLFF. The CDR3 DNA follows: TGTGCCAGCAGCGGCGCGACAACTAATGAAAAACTGTTTTTT.

The V gene is TRBV7-9, the J gene TRBJ2-1; 10 bases align to TRBD1. This CDR3 is 15 amino acids long. The germline V gene has CDR1 SEHNR and CDR2 FQNEAQ (reference sequence). V shed 1 base and J 8 bases; nucleotides not matched to a gene: 5. CDR3 region: CASSLEGQGKYEQFF. Written as DNA, the CDR3 is TGTGCCAGCAGCTTAGAGGGACAGGGGAAATATGAGCAGTTCTTC.

To note about this clonotype: Just one base apart from a much larger clone, this may be a read error. The chain is built from TRBV7-9 and TRBJ2-7; D is perhaps TRBD1 (6 bases). This CDR3 is built from 14 residues. CDR1 SEHNR and CDR2 FQNEAQ come from the germline V gene (reference sequence). The CDR3 here is CASSRNPGHYERYF. DNA for the CDR3: TGTGCCAGCAGCCGAAATCCGGGACACTACGAGCGGTACTTC.